The rows below give T cell receptor beta chains drawn from one sample of a study of T cells in Graves' hyperthyroidism and ophthalmopathy. TCRdb called the multiplex PCR reads again in MiXCR, with one record for every CDR3 protein. The data show under 650,000 distinct CDR3 sequences, about a sixth seen once. The specimen sequenced was blood. These TCRs come from a woman in her 30s with Graves' hyperthyroidism. CDR3s leave out the opening cysteine and the closing phenylalanine or tryptophan.

>TRBV30
AWIGASGRIYNEQF
>TRBV7-2
ASSLTPGVGYT
>TRBV30
AWKIRHLSEAF
>TRBV20-1
SAMDRGRENEQF
>TRBV27
ASRPGTGDFYEQY
>TRBV24-1
ATSEKSGTNYGYT
>TRBV6-2/TRBV6-3
ASRSTASRTSGRGLF
>TRBV29-1
SVGPSGRDGETQY
>TRBV20-1
SARVAGAYNEQF
>TRBV29-1
SVEGVGAGQPQH
>TRBV7-9
ASSLDGYEQF
>TRBV3-1
ASSPVGRGGYEQY
>TRBV18
ASSPNRKETQY
>TRBV15
ATSSNGNYEQY
>TRBV6-1
ASSFGTGALF
>TRBV9
ASSGGIVGSPNEQF
>TRBV9
ASSEYPGTPYSPLH
>TRBV12-3/TRBV12-4
ASSYTLGTGDYYEQY
>TRBV7-2
ASSLRLGGTDTQY
>TRBV24-1
ATSVSGRGNEQF
>TRBV6-1
ASSSDGQGVTDTQY
>TRBV20-1
SARNIYNEQF
>TRBV6-1
ASSEARLAGGPFYEQY
>TRBV4-1
ASSQEIAGGLQETQY
>TRBV28
ASSFVAPGRSNEKLF
>TRBV5-1
ASSLEGQDNYGYT
>TRBV20-1
SASIGSYEQY
>TRBV6-1
ASRDSHLAYEQY
>TRBV7-3
ASSPRGDEQF
>TRBV9
ASSVDGRSTDTQY
>TRBV24-1
ATSDFKNTEAF
>TRBV6-2/TRBV6-3
ASSYRGGTEAF
>TRBV3-1
ASSPSGQGGYTEAF
>TRBV15
ATSRVGGEKLF
>TRBV11-1
ASSLAGTSGDTQY
>TRBV12-5
ASAPGGWHQPQH
>TRBV20-1
SARDERDRGLRNEQY
>TRBV19
ASSIRRRAGLAGLNEQF
>TRBV4-2
ASSQDGTGYEQY
>TRBV6-2/TRBV6-3
ASTLGRLAGGNNEQF
>TRBV12-3/TRBV12-4
ASTRGGWYQETQY
>TRBV4-1
ASSHQGAYEQY